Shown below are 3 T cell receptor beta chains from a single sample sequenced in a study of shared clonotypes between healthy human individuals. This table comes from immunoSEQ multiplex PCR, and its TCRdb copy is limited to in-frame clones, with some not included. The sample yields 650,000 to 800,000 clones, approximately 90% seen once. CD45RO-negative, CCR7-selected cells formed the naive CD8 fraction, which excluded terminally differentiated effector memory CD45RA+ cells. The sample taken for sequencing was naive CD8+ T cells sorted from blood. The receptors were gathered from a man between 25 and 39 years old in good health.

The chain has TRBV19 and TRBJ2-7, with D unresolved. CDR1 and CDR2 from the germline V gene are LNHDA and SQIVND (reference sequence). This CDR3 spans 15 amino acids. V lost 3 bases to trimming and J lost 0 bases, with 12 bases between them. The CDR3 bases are TGTGCCAGTAGTATCCGCCCTTTTGCCTCCTACGAGCAGTACTTC. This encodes CASSIRPFASYEQYF.

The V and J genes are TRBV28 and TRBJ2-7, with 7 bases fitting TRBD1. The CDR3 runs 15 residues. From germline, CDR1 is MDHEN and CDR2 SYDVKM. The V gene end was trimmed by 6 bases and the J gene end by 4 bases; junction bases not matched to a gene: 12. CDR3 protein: CASSDRQGKIYEQYF. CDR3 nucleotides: TGTGCCAGCAGCGACCGACAGGGAAAGATATACGAGCAGTACTTC.

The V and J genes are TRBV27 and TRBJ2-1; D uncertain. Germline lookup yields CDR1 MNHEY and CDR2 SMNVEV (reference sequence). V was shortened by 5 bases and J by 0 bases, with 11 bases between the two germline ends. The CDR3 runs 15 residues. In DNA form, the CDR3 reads TGTGCCAGCAGTCCTGACACGAGCTCCTACAATGAGCAGTTCTTC. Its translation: CASSPDTSSYNEQFF.